This TCR beta chain was profiled in a study of cytomegalovirus exposure and HLA in healthy donors. PCR primers comprised 60 Vbeta and 13 Jbeta primers. This table comes from immunoSEQ multiplex PCR, and its TCRdb copy is limited to in-frame clones, with some not included. The table records about 180,000 clones, roughly 78% of them present only once. The CDR3 contains 15 residues. The V gene's germline CDR1 is SGHNT and CDR2 YYREEE (reference sequence). V gave up 4 bases and J gave up 7 bases, with 17 bases separating them. This receptor was identified in a woman in her forties or fifties in good health and CMV-seropositive. The chain has TRBV5-4 and TRBJ1-4; D may be TRBD1 (5 bases). Sequenced input: PBMCs. The CDR3 region has the DNA TGTGCCAGCAGCGCTAAAAGGGGAGGAGGTGAAAAACTGTTTTTT. This gives the protein CASSAKRGGGEKLFF. The variable domain in full, completed from reference TRBV5-4 and TRBJ1-4, reads ETGVTQSPTHLIKTRGQQVTLRCSSQSGHNTVSWYQQALGQGPQFIFQYYREEENGRGNFPPRFSGLQFPNYSSELNVNALELDDSALYLCASSAKRGGGEKLFFGSGTQLSVL.